Detailed here is one T cell receptor (beta chain). Its specificity is unknown. 60 Vbeta and 13 Jbeta primers were used in PCR. Sequencing was performed with immunoSEQ multiplex PCR; in TCRdb, only in-frame clones are kept and a portion is missing. Of about 37,000 clones detected, 70% to 85% appear once; the ten largest clones hold 6.3%. Germline-derived CDR1 and CDR2 are SNHLY and FYNNEI. This CDR3 has 14 amino acids. The V and J ends lost 8 bases and 3 bases respectively, with 16 bases between them. This sample is part of a study of cytomegalovirus exposure and HLA in healthy donors. The overall study: Genotyping showed around four fifths of about 370 donors falling in the Caucasian-associated ancestry cluster. Regarding the study as a whole: Per published reports, the classifier diagnosed cytomegalovirus status with high specificity and sensitivity. An analysis done earlier found most TCR beta V segments productive about 87% or about 30% of the time. The authors judged a highly shared variant cluster likely a sequencing artifact.

This TCR was sampled from a man younger than 40 in good health and CMV-seronegative. The chain couples TRBV2 to TRBJ2-5, with a weak D call TRBD2 (6 bases). Sequences were obtained from PBMCs. The CDR3 DNA reads as TGTGCCAGCCGGGACGGGGGAGGTGAAGAGACCCAGTACTTC. Protein: CASRDGGGEETQYF.